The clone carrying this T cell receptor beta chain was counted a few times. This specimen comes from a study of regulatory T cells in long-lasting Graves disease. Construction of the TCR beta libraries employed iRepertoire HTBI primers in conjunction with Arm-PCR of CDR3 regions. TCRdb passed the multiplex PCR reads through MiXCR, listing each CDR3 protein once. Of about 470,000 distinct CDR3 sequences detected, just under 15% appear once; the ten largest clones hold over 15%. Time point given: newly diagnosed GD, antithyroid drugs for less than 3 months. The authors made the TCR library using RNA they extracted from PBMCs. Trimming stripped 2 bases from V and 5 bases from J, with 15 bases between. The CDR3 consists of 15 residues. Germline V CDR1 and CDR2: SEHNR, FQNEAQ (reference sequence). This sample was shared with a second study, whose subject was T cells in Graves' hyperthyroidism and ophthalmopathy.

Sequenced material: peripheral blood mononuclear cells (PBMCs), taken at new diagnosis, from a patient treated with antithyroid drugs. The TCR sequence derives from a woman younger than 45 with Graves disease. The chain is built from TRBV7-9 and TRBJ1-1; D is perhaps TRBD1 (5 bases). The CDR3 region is CASSLMAVGGTEAFF. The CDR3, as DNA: TGTGCCAGCAGCTTAATGGCCGTGGGGGGGACTGAAGCTTTCTTT.